Below, 18 T cell receptor beta chains from the same sample are listed, as sequenced in a study of blood T cell repertoires in COVID-19. Sequenced by immunoSEQ multiplex PCR; TCRdb stores in-frame clones only, minus some. In the table there are under 450,000 clones, just over 90% of which are singletons. Sequenced: PBMCs or T cells enriched from blood (not recorded which). The receptors here all came from a woman aged 35 to 49 who had been exposed to COVID-19.

This rearrangement joins TRBV19 to TRBJ1-1; 8 bases match TRBD1. The CDR3 consists of 14 residues. In germline, CDR1 is LNHDA, CDR2 SQIVND (reference sequence). With 6 bases clipped from V and 1 base from J, the junction kept 4 bases outside the gene matches. CDR3 nucleotide sequence: TGTGCCAGTAGCCGCGGGACAGGGAACACTGAAGCTTTCTTT. Its protein is CASSRGTGNTEAFF.

The V gene is TRBV7-6, the J gene TRBJ2-1, with 7 bases aligning to TRBD2. The CDR3 covers 16 residues. With V trimmed by 4 bases and J by 8 bases, 14 bases remained unmatched. The germline V gene has CDR1 SGHVS and CDR2 FNYEAQ. The CDR3 DNA sequence: TGTGCCAGCAGCTCCAGACTAGCAGGGATCCGAGATGAGCAGTTCTTC. It yields the protein CASSSRLAGIRDEQFF.

The chain has TRBV30 and TRBJ1-1; D is unresolved. In germline, CDR1 is GTSNPN, CDR2 SVGIG (reference sequence). CDR3 size: 13 residues. V gave up 3 bases and J gave up 7 bases, with 15 bases separating them. This chain's CDR3 is CAWRQAATSEAFF. The CDR3, as DNA: TGTGCCTGGAGGCAGGCTGCAACTAGTGAAGCTTTCTTT.

The J gene is TRBJ2-5, the V gene TRBV10-3; the D gene is possibly TRBD1 (6 bases). V was pared by 6 bases and J by 5 bases, with 10 bases between. CDR1 is ENHRY and CDR2 is SYGVKD in the germline V gene. The CDR3 is 12 amino acids. CDR3 sequence: CAISPRGETQYF. The CDR3 nucleotides are TGTGCCATCAGCCCTAGGGGGGAGACCCAGTACTTC.

The rearrangement uses TRBV18 and TRBJ1-4; D ambiguous. The CDR3 is 12 residues long. V gave up 3 bases and J gave up 8 bases, with 7 bases separating them. Looked up from germline, CDR1 is KGHSH and CDR2 is LQKENI. The CDR3 region is CASSPSEEKLFF. In nucleotides, the CDR3 is TGTGCCAGCTCACCCTCGGAGGAAAAACTGTTTTTT.

The V call is TRBV6-5, the J call TRBJ2-1; possible D gene TRBD2, 5 bases. The CDR3 contains 13 residues. The V gene's germline CDR1 is MNHEY and CDR2 SVGAGI. V lost 4 bases to trimming and J lost 1 base, with 5 bases between them. CDR3 DNA sequence: TGTGCCAGCAGTTGGACTTCCTACAATGAGCAGTTCTTC. It translates to CASSWTSYNEQFF.

The J gene is TRBJ2-5, the V gene TRBV7-8; TRBD2 agrees at 10 bases. Germline CDR1 reads SGHVS; CDR2 reads FQNEAQ. There are 16 residues in the CDR3. J gave up 5 bases and V 3 bases, and 9 bases lay outside the gene matches. The CDR3 sequence: CASSFGGLARGETQYF. CDR3 sequence (DNA): TGTGCCAGCAGCTTCGGGGGACTAGCGAGGGGCGAGACCCAGTACTTC.

J is TRBJ1-6 and V is TRBV12-3 or TRBV12-4; D not resolved. The CDR3 length is 13 residues. Trimming shortened V by 2 bases and J by 7 bases, and 6 bases separated the two germline ends. DNA of the CDR3: TGTGCCAGCAGTTTATTCGGGAATTCACCCCTCCACTTT. Translating gives CASSLFGNSPLHF.

V is TRBV11-3 and J is TRBJ2-7; no clear D gene. V lost 3 bases to trimming and J lost 4 bases, with 13 bases between them. This CDR3 has 14 residues. Looked up from germline, CDR1 is SGHNT and CDR2 is YENEEA. CDR3 residues: CASSLGGLVYEQYF. The CDR3 region has the DNA TGTGCCAGCAGCTTGGGTGGTCTAGTGTACGAGCAGTACTTC.

As to this clone: The sample holds other DNA sequences that translate to the same CDR3. The V call is TRBV10-1, the J call TRBJ2-7; D is possibly TRBD2 (5 bases). The CDR3 totals 14 residues. The V and J ends lost 2 bases and 1 base respectively, with 9 bases between them. The germline gives CDR1 WNHNN, CDR2 SYGVQD (reference sequence). CDR3 loop: CASSESGASYEQYF. The CDR3 region has the DNA TGCGCCAGCAGTGAGAGCGGTGCTTCCTACGAGCAGTACTTC.

This clone was seen more than once but under ten times. CDR3 DNA: TGTGCCAGCAGCTCCGGGACTAGCGTACGCTACGAGCAGTACTTC. Translated: CASSSGTSVRYEQYF. V is TRBV5-6 and J is TRBJ2-7, with 10 nucleotides matching TRBD2. V shed 3 bases and J 3 bases; nucleotides not matched to a gene: 6. The V gene's germline CDR1 is SGHDT and CDR2 YYEEEE. This CDR3 has 15 residues.

V is TRBV15 and J is TRBJ1-2; D is perhaps TRBD1 (5 bases). The CDR3 has 16 amino acids. CDR1 is LNHNV and CDR2 is YYDKDF in the germline V gene (reference sequence). With 0 bases removed from V and 1 base from J, the gap between germline ends came to 12 bases. CDR3: CATSRDRGGDNYGYTF. CDR3 coding DNA: TGTGCCACCAGCAGAGATCGCGGAGGGGATAACTATGGCTACACCTTC.

The V gene is TRBV12-3 or TRBV12-4, the J gene TRBJ1-1; 11 nucleotides align to TRBD1. This CDR3 comprises 13 residues. Trimming removed 4 bases from V and 9 bases from J; junction bases left unmatched: 4. The CDR3 sequence is CASSYGDRGKAFF. The DNA for the CDR3 is TGTGCCAGCAGTTATGGGGACAGGGGGAAAGCTTTCTTT.

V and J are TRBV19 and TRBJ2-3; weak D call: TRBD1 (5 bases). The V end was cut by 4 bases, the J end by 4 bases, with 12 bases between. The CDR3 sequence is 14 residues long. In germline, CDR1 is LNHDA, CDR2 SQIVND (reference sequence). In DNA form, the CDR3 reads TGTGCCAGTAGTACCTCAGGGAATCCAGATACGCAGTATTTT. It yields the protein CASSTSGNPDTQYF.

The CDR3 DNA sequence: TGTGCCAGCAGCCTAACGCCGGGACAGGCAAATGAAAAACTGTTTTTT. It translates to CASSLTPGQANEKLFF. The chain carries TRBV13 and TRBJ1-4, with 8 positions matching TRBD1. The germline V gene encodes CDR1 PRHDT and CDR2 FYEKMQ (reference sequence). V was clipped by 5 bases and J by 5 bases; unmatched bases: 10. This CDR3 contains 16 residues.

J is TRBJ1-1 and V is TRBV7-9; 10 bases are a match to TRBD1. Germline CDR1 and CDR2: SEHNR and FQNEAQ (reference sequence). There are 16 residues in the CDR3. The J segment lost 1 base and the V segment lost 6 bases, leaving 8 bases of the junction unmatched. The CDR3 sequence: CASRPSGTGENTEAFF. CDR3 sequence (DNA): TGTGCCAGCAGACCATCCGGGACAGGGGAGAACACTGAAGCTTTCTTT.

There are a few counts of this clone. The rearrangement links TRBV30 to TRBJ1-2; D remains ambiguous. The V end was cut by 4 bases, the J end by 5 bases, with 8 bases between. CDR1 GTSNPN and CDR2 SVGIG come from the germline V gene (reference sequence). The CDR3 is 11 amino acids. CDR3 sequence (DNA): TGTGCCTGGACGAGAGGGTATGGCTACACCTTC. This encodes CAWTRGYGYTF.

This chain links TRBV7-8 with TRBJ2-4, with a tentative D call TRBD1 (5 bases). V shed 1 base and J shed 3 bases, with 16 bases lying between them. Per germline, CDR1 SGHVS and CDR2 FQNEAQ. CDR3 length: 17 residues. CDR3 region: CASSLVRQGFGKNIQYF. CDR3 coding DNA: TGTGCCAGCAGCTTAGTACGGCAGGGATTCGGCAAAAACATTCAGTACTTC.